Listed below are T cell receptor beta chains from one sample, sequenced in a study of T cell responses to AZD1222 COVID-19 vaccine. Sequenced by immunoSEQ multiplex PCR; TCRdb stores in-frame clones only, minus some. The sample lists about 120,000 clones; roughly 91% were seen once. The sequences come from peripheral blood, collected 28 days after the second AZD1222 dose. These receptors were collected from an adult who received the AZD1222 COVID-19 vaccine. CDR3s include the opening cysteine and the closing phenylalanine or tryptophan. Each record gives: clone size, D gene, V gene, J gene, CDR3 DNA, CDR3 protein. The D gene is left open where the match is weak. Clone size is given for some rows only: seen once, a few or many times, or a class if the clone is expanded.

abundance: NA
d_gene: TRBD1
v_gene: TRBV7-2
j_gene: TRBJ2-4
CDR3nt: TGTGCCAGCAGCGGACAGGGGGGAGCCAAAAACATTCAGTACTTC
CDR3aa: CASSGQGGAKNIQYF

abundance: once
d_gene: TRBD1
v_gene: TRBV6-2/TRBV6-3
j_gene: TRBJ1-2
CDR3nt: TGTGCCAGCAGCCAAGGGACAGGGTCGGGCTACACCTTC
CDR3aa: CASSQGTGSGYTF

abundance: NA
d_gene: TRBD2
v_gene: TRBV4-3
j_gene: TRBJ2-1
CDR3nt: TGCGCCAGCAGGGAAAGGGTACTAGCGGGGGCCTCTAGAACTTACAATGAGCAGTTCTTC
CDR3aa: CASRERVLAGASRTYNEQFF

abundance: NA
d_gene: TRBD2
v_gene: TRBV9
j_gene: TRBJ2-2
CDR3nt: TGTGCCAGCAGCGTAGCTACGGGAGGGAACACCGGGGAGCTGTTTTTT
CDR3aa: CASSVATGGNTGELFF

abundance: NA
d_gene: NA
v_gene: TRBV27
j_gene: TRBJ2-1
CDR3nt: TGTGCCAGCAGTTTCAGGGGTATAGACAATGAGCAGTTCTTC
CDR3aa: CASSFRGIDNEQFF

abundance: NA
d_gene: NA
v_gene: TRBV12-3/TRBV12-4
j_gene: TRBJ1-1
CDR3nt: TGTGCCAGCAGCCCAGTATTGAACACTGAAGCTTTCTTT
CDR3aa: CASSPVLNTEAFF

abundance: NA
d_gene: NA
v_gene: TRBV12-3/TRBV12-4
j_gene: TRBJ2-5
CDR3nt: TGTGCCAGCAGTTTTGGGAGAGTCGAGACCCAGTACTTC
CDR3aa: CASSFGRVETQYF

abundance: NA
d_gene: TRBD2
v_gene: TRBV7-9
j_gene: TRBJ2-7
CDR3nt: TGTGCCAGCAGCGCGACTAGCGGGAAAACCTACGAGCAGTACTTC
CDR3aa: CASSATSGKTYEQYF

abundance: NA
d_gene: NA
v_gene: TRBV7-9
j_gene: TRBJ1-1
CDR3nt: TGTGCCAGCAGCCAAAAATTGGGGGCAGGGGAGACTGAAGCTTTCTTT
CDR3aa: CASSQKLGAGETEAFF

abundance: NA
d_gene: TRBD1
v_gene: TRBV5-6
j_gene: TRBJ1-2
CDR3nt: TGTGCCAGCAGCCACTACCGGGACAGGGGCTCATTTGGCTACACCTTC
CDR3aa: CASSHYRDRGSFGYTF

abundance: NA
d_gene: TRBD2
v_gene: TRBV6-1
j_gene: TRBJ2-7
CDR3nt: TGTGCCAGCAGTGAGTTGTCTAGCGGGAGGGGAGAGCAGTACTTC
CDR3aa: CASSELSSGRGEQYF

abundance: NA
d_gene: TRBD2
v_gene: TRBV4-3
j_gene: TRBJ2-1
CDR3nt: TGCGCCAGCAGCCAAGAGAGCGGGAGGGCCTACAATGAGCAGTTCTTC
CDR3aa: CASSQESGRAYNEQFF

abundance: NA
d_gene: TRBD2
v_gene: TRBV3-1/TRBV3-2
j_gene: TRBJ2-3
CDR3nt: TGTGCCAGCAGCCCGCGGGGGACCACAGATACGCAGTATTTT
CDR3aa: CASSPRGTTDTQYF

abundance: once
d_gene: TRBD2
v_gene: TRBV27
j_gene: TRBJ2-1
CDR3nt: TGTGCCAGCAGTTTGGGGCTAGCGGGAGGCTCCTACAATGAGCAGTTCTTC
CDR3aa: CASSLGLAGGSYNEQFF

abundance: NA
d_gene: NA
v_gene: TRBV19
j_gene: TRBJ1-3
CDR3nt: TGTGCCAGTAGTATCGGACATTCCTCTGGAAACACCATATATTTT
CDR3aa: CASSIGHSSGNTIYF

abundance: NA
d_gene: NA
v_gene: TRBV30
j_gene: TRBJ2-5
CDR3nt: TGTGCCTGGGAGGGCCCCTTAGAGACCCAGTACTTC
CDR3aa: CAWEGPLETQYF

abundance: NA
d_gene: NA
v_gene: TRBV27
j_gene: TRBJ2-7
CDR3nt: TGTGCCAGCAGTTTCTCCCGGGATTCCTACGAGCAGTACTTC
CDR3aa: CASSFSRDSYEQYF

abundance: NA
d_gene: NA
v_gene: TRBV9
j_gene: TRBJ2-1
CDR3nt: TGTGCCAGCAGCGTAGGGGCTAGCGGGACAGGGAGAGGTGAGCAGTTCTTC
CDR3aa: CASSVGASGTGRGEQFF

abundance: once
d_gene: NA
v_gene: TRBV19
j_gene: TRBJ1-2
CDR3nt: TGTGCCAGTAGTCCCGAGCGGGCAAACTATGGCTACACCTTC
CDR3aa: CASSPERANYGYTF

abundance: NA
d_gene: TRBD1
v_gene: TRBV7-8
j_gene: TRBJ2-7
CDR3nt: TGTGCCAGCAGCTCAAGAGGACAGGGAGGTACCGAGCAGTACTTC
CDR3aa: CASSSRGQGGTEQYF

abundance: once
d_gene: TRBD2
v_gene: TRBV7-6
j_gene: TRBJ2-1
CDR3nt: TGTGCCAGCAGCCCGAGGACTAGCGGGGGACCGTACAATGAGCAGTTCTTC
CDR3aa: CASSPRTSGGPYNEQFF

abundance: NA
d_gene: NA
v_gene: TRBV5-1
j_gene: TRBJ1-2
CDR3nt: TGCGCCAGCAGCTTGGATGCAGAGAACTATGGCTACACCTTC
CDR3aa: CASSLDAENYGYTF

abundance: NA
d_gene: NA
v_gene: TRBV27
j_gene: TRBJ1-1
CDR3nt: TGTGCCAGCAGTTTAGGAGGGTCGAACACTGAAGCTTTCTTT
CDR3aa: CASSLGGSNTEAFF

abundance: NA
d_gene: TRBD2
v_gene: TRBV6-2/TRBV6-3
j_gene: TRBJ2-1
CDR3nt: TGTGCCAGCAGCCCTAGACTAGCGAATGAGCAGTTCTTC
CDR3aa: CASSPRLANEQFF

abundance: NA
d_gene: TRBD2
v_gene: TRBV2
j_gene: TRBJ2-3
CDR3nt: TGTGCCAGCAGTGGAAGGTTCGTAGGGACTAGCATTGGGATCACAGATACGCAGTATTTT
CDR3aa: CASSGRFVGTSIGITDTQYF

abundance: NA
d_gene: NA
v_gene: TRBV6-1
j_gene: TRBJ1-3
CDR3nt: TGTGCCAGCAGTGACACTGGAAACACCATATATTTT
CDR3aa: CASSDTGNTIYF

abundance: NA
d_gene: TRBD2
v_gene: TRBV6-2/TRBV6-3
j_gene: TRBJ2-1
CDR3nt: TGTGCCAGCAGTTACGCGGGAGGGTACAATGAGCAGTTCTTC
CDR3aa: CASSYAGGYNEQFF

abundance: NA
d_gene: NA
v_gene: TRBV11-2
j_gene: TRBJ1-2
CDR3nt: TGTGCCAGCAGCTTATATGGAGGCTACACCTTC
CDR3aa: CASSLYGGYTF

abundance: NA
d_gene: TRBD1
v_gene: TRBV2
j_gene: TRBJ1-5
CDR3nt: TGTGCCAGCAGTGAAGAAGCAGGGGGAAATCAGCCCCAGCATTTT
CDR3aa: CASSEEAGGNQPQHF

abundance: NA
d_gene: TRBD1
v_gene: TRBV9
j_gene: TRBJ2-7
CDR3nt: TGTGCCAGCAGCGTAGTTCCGGGACAGGGGCAGTACTTC
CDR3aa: CASSVVPGQGQYF

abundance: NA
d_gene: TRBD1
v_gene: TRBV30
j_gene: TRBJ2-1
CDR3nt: TGTGCCTGGGCCCCGGGACAGGGGCCTTACAATGAGCAGTTCTTC
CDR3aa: CAWAPGQGPYNEQFF

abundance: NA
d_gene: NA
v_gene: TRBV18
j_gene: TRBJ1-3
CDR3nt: TGTGCCAGCTCACCACTCAGGGGTAACGGAAACACCATATATTTT
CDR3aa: CASSPLRGNGNTIYF

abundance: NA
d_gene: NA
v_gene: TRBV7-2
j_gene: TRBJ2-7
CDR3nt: TGTGCCAGCAGCTTATCAGGGAATAACGAGCAGTACTTC
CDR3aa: CASSLSGNNEQYF

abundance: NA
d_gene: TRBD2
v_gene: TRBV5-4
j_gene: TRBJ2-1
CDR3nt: TGTGCCAGCAGCTTAGATGGGCGGGGGGACAATGAGCAGTTCTTC
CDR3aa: CASSLDGRGDNEQFF

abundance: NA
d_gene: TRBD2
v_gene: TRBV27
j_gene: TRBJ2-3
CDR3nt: TGTGCCAGCAGTCCCAGGGTGGTAGCGGGCCCAGATACGCAGTATTTT
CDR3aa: CASSPRVVAGPDTQYF

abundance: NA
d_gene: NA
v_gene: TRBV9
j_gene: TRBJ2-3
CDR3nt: TGTGCCAGCAGTTCATCAGGAGATACGCAGTATTTT
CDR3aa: CASSSSGDTQYF

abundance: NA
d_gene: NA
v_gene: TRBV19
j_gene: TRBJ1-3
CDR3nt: TGTGCCAGTACCCCTGGACGGGACCTCTTCGGAAACACCATATATTTT
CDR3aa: CASTPGRDLFGNTIYF

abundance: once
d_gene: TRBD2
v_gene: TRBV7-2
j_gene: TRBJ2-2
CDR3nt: TGTGCCAGCAGCCTCACTAGCGGAGCGAACACCGGGGAGCTGTTTTTT
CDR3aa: CASSLTSGANTGELFF

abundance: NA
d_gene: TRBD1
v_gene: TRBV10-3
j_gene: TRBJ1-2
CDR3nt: TGTGCCATAAGCGGCGGACAGGACTATGGCTACACCTTC
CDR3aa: CAISGGQDYGYTF

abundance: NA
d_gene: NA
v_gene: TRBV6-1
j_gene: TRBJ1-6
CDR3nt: TGTGCCAGCAGTGCCTTGACAGGCCTTGGTAATTCACCCCTCCACTTT
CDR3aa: CASSALTGLGNSPLHF

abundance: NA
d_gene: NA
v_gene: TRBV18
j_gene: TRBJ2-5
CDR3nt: TGTGCCAGCTCACCACGGGGAGAGACCCAGTACTTC
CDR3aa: CASSPRGETQYF

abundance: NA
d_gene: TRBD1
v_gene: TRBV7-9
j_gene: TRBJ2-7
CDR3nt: TGTGCCAGCAGCTCCTGGACAGGGACCTACGAGCAGTACTTC
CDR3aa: CASSSWTGTYEQYF

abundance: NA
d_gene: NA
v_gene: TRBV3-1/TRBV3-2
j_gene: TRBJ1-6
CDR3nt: TGTGCCAGCAGCACCCAGGGCGGGAATTCACCCCTCCACTTT
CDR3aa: CASSTQGGNSPLHF

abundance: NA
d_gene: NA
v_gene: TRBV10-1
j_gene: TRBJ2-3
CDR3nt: TGCGCCAGCAGTCTGGTAGACACAGATACGCAGTATTTT
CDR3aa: CASSLVDTDTQYF

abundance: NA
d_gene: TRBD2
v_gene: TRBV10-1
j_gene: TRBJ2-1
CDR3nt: TGCGCCAGCAGTGAGGTTCTAGCGGGCACCTACAATGAGCAGTTCTTC
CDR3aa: CASSEVLAGTYNEQFF

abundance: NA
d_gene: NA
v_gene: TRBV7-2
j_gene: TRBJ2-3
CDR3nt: TGTGCCAGCAGCTTAGCTAGTGGCACAGATACGCAGTATTTT
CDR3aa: CASSLASGTDTQYF

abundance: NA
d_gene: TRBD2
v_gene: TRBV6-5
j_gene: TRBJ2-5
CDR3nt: TGTGCCAGCAGTAGCGGGGCCAAACAAGAGACCCAGTACTTC
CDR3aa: CASSSGAKQETQYF

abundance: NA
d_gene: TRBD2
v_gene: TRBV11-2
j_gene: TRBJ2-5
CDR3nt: TGTGCCAGCAGCTTAATGGCTAGCGGGGGCCTGAGGGCCCAGTACTTC
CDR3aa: CASSLMASGGLRAQYF

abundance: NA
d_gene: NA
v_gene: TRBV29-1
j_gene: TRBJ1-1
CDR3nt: TGCAGCGGTGACGGGGAGACGAACACTGAAGCTTTCTTT
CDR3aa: CSGDGETNTEAFF

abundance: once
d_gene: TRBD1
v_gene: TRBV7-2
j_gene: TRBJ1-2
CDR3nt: TGTGCCAGCAGTCCCCGGACAGGGGGCACTAACTATGGCTACACCTTC
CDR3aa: CASSPRTGGTNYGYTF

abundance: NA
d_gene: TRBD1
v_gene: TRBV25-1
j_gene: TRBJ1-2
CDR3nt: TGTGCCAGCAGTGAACAGGGGGTAAGGGGCTACACCTTC
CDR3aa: CASSEQGVRGYTF

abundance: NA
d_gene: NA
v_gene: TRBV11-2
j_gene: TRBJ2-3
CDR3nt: TGTGCCAGCAGCGTCCCGTGGGATGGCTTCCCCACAGATACGCAGTATTTT
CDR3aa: CASSVPWDGFPTDTQYF

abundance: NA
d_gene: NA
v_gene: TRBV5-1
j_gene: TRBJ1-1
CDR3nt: TGCGCCAGCAGCTTGGGGTTCCGCGAGAACACTGAAGCTTTCTTT
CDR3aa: CASSLGFRENTEAFF

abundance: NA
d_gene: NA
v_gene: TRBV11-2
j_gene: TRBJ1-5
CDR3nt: TGTGCCAGCAGCTTAGGTGGCGACGGCAATCAGCCCCAGCATTTT
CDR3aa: CASSLGGDGNQPQHF

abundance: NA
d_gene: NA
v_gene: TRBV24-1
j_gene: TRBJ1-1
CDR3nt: TGTGCCACCAGTGATTCCGGACTCCTGGCTTTCTTT
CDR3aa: CATSDSGLLAFF

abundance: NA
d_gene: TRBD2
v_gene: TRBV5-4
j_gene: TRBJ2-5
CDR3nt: TGTGCCAGCAGCTTGCGGCGGACTAGCGGGGGGTTAGAGACCCAGTACTTC
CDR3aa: CASSLRRTSGGLETQYF